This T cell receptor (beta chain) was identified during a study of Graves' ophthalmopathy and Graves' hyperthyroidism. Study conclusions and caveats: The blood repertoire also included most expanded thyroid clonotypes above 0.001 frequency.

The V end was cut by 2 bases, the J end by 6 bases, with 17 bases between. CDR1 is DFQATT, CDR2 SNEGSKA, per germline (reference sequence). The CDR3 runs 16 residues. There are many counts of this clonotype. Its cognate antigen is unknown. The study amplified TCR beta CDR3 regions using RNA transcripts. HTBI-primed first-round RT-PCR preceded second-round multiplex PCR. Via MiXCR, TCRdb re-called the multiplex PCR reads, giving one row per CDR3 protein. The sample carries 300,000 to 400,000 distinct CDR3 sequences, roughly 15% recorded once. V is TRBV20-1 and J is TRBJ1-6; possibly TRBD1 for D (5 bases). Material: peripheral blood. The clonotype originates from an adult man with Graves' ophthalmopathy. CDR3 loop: CSARPIFAGSNSPLHF. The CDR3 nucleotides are TGCAGTGCTAGACCCATTTTCGCAGGGAGTAATTCACCCCTCCACTTT.